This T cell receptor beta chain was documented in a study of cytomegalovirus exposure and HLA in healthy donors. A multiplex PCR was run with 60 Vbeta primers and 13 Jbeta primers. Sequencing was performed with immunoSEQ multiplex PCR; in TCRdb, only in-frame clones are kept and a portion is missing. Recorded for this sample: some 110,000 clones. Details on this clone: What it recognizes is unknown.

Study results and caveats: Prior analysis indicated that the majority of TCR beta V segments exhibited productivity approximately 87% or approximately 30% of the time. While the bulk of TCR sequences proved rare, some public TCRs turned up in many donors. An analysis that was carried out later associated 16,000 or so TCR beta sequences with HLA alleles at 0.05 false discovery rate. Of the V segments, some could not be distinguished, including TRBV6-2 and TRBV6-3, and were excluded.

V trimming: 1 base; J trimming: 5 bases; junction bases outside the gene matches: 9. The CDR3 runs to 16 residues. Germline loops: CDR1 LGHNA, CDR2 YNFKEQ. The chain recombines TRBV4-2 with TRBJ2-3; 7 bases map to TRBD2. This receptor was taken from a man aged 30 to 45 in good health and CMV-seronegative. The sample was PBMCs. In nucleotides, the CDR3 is TGTGCCAGCAGCCAAGCTCCGGCGGGAGAGGGAGATACGCAGTATTTT. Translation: CASSQAPAGEGDTQYF.